This T cell receptor beta chain comes out of a study of T cell repertoires in cytomegalovirus infection. Study overall: Through public TCR beta signatures, both CMV infection and matching HLA type were indicated.

This CDR3 region has 17 residues. CDR1 is MDHEN and CDR2 is SYDVKM in the germline V gene. Trimming shortened V by 3 bases and J by 6 bases, and 23 bases separated the two germline ends. Each CDR3 protein is one row after TCRdb ran MiXCR on the reads. The table lists roughly 570,000 distinct CDR3 sequences, around two fifths of them singletons. As to this clonotype: Its antigen is currently unknown.

The sample here was cultured PBMCs, taken from culture after CMV antigen stimulation. This chain joins TRBV28 and TRBJ1-1; TRBD1 might be the D (5 bases). The sequence came from a human donor in good health (CMV status not recorded). Some clones in this sample may be carry-over from other donors' samples. The DNA of the CDR3 is TGTGCCAGCAGTTTGTACTTCATTGGAGGGGAGGGACCTGAAGCTTTCTTT. Its translation: CASSLYFIGGEGPEAFF.